This T cell receptor beta chain was recorded in a study of cytomegalovirus exposure and HLA in healthy donors. The CDR3 extends over 16 amino acids. Per the germline V gene, CDR1 is MNHNY and CDR2 is SVGAGI (reference sequence). The germline V and J ends were trimmed by 6 bases and 0 bases, with 15 bases remaining between them. The PCR employed 60 Vbeta primers together with 13 Jbeta primers. The protocol was immunoSEQ multiplex PCR, while the TCRdb copy is restricted to in-frame clones and leaves out a portion. Recorded for this sample: about 130,000 clones. The V call is TRBV6-6, the J call TRBJ1-3; D uncertain. The material sequenced was PBMCs. The sequence derives from a man between 18 and 29 years old in good health and CMV-seronegative. This CDR3 reads CASSPGSATSGNTIYF. CDR3 DNA: TGTGCCAGCAGCCCGGGGAGCGCAACCTCTGGAAACACCATATATTTT.